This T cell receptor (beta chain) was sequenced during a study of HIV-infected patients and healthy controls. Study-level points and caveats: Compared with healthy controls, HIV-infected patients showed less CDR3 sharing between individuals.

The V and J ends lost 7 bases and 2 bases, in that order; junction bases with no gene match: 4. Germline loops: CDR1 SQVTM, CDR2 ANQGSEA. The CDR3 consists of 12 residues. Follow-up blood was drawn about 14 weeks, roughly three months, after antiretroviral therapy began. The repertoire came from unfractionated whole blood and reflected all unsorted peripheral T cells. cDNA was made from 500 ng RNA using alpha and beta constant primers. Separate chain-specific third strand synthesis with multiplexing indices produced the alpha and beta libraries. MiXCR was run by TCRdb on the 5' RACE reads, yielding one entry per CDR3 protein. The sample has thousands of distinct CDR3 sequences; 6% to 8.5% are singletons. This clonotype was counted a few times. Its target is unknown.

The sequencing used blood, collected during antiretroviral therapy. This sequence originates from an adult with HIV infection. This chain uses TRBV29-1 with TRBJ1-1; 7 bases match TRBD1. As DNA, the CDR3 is TGCAGCGCTGGGACAGTTAACACTGAAGCTTTCTTT. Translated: CSAGTVNTEAFF.